These 25 T cell receptor beta chains share one sample of origin, sequenced in a study of shared clonotypes between healthy human individuals. Selected positively for CCR7 and CD45RO-negative, naive CD8 cells excluded terminally differentiated effector memory CD45RA+ cells. Sequenced by immunoSEQ multiplex PCR; TCRdb stores in-frame clones only, minus some. The sample includes about 2.1 million clones, 85% to 95% seen only once; the top ten take more than 1.5%. Material for sequencing was naive CD8+ T cells from PBMCs. The receptors derive from a man aged 18 to 30 in good health. Some clones in this sample may be carry-over from other donors' samples.

The V call is TRBV4-3, the J call TRBJ2-7; the match to TRBD1 covers 9 bases. This CDR3 region has 17 residues. Trimming took 3 bases from V and 4 from J; bases not matched to a gene: 13. Germline loops: CDR1 LGHNA, CDR2 YSLEER. The CDR3 region is CASSQETRTGAVYEQYF. In DNA, the CDR3 is TGCGCCAGCAGCCAGGAGACCAGGACAGGGGCTGTATACGAGCAGTACTTC.

The V and J genes are TRBV7-2 and TRBJ2-4; D unclear. The CDR3 runs to 14 residues. The ends were cut back, 5 bases at V and 5 bases at J, with 13 bases in the middle. In germline, CDR1 is SGHTA, CDR2 FQGNSA. The CDR3 sequence: CASSPRRDQNIQYF. CDR3 nucleotides: TGTGCCAGCAGCCCCCGCAGAGACCAAAACATTCAGTACTTC.

Details on this clone: This specimen includes other DNA sequences encoding the same CDR3. The chain employs TRBV5-5 and TRBJ1-5; no definite D call. This CDR3 comprises 13 residues. In germline, CDR1 is SGHKS, CDR2 YYEKEE (reference sequence). The V end was cut by 4 bases, the J end by 4 bases, with 9 bases between. The CDR3: CASSLARNQPQHF. The CDR3 coding sequence is TGTGCCAGCAGCCTGGCACGGAATCAGCCCCAGCATTTT. Combining the CDR3 with reference TRBV5-5 and TRBJ1-5 gives the whole variable domain DAGVTQSPTHLIKTRGQQVTLRCSPISGHKSVSWYQQVLGQGPQFIFQYYEKEERGRGNFPDRFSARQFPNYSSELNVNALLLGDSALYLCASSLARNQPQHFGDGTRLSIL.

The V call is TRBV4-2, the J call TRBJ1-1; TRBD1 matches at 7 bases. CDR3 length: 16 amino acids. V lost 0 bases and J lost 3; bases outside the gene matches: 7. Germline V gives CDR1 LGHNA, CDR2 YNFKEQ. CDR3: CASSQDGAGGDTEAFF. For the CDR3, the DNA is TGTGCCAGCAGCCAAGATGGTGCAGGGGGGGACACTGAAGCTTTCTTT.

The rearrangement uses TRBV7-6 and TRBJ2-7, with a possible D match to TRBD1 (6 bases). CDR1 is SGHVS and CDR2 is FNYEAQ in the germline V gene. V was clipped by 5 bases and J by 7 bases, with 18 bases between them. The CDR3 length is 14 residues. The CDR3 reads CASSIRKGGNEQYF. CDR3 nucleotide sequence: TGTGCCAGCAGCATTAGGAAAGGGGGTAATGAGCAGTACTTC.

V gene TRBV27 combines with J gene TRBJ2-2; D may be TRBD1 (6 bases). The germline V gene has CDR1 MNHEY and CDR2 SMNVEV (reference sequence). The V end lost 6 bases, the J end lost 8 bases, and 13 bases lay between the germline ends. The CDR3 totals 13 residues. The CDR3 here is CASSRTAAGELFF. In nucleotides, the CDR3 is TGTGCCAGCAGCAGGACAGCAGCTGGGGAGCTGTTTTTT.

For this clone: Other DNA sequences in the sample encode the same CDR3. The gene calls are TRBV5-1 and TRBJ2-1; 8 nucleotides line up with TRBD2. CDR1 and CDR2 (germline): SGHRS, YFSETQ. V dropped 0 bases and J dropped 2; count of bases not matched to a gene: 4. The CDR3 runs 16 residues. The CDR3 loop reads CASSLAGLAAYNEQFF. The CDR3 DNA is TGCGCCAGCAGCTTGGCAGGACTAGCCGCCTACAATGAGCAGTTCTTC.

J is TRBJ2-3 and V is TRBV6-1; TRBD1 aligns across 7 bases. Germline CDR1 MNHNS, CDR2 SASEGT. The junction had 7 bases not matched to a gene; V was cut back by 6 bases and J by 1 base. This CDR3 has 15 amino acids. The CDR3 DNA reads TGTGCCAGCAGACGACAGGGCGCGGGCACAGATACGCAGTATTTT. As protein: CASRRQGAGTDTQYF.

The gene calls are TRBV9 and TRBJ2-7, with 10 positions matching TRBD2. Looked up from germline, CDR1 is SGDLS and CDR2 is YYNGEE. V dropped 0 bases and J dropped 5; count of bases not matched to a gene: 5. This CDR3 is 15 amino acids long. The CDR3 DNA reads TGTGCCAGCAGCGTAGTAACTAGCGGGATCCACGAGCAGTACTTC. Amino acids: CASSVVTSGIHEQYF.

The chain uses TRBV19 and TRBJ2-1; 9 nucleotides line up with TRBD2. The length of the CDR3 is 17 residues. Unmatched junction bases numbered 8, after V lost 0 bases and J lost 5 bases. Germline-derived CDR1 and CDR2 are LNHDA and SQIVND (reference sequence). CDR3 protein: CASSIDLEVAGDNEQFF. The CDR3 coding sequence is TGTGCCAGTAGTATAGATCTCGAGGTAGCGGGAGACAATGAGCAGTTCTTC.

This clone was detected once. The V and J genes are TRBV6-1 and TRBJ1-4; a possible D gene is TRBD1 (5 bases). Germline V lookup: CDR1 MNHNS, CDR2 SASEGT. The ends were cut back, 4 bases at V and 7 bases at J, with 13 bases in the middle. The CDR3 extends over 14 amino acids. The CDR3, as DNA: TGTGCCAGCAGTGTCAGAGGGGTCAGTGAAAAACTGTTTTTT. It is translated as CASSVRGVSEKLFF.

Regarding this clone: The identical CDR3 is also encoded by other nucleotide sequences in the sample. The chain carries TRBV9 and TRBJ2-7, with 9 bases identical to TRBD1. Germline-derived CDR1 and CDR2 are SGDLS and YYNGEE. The CDR3 runs 14 residues. With V trimmed by 3 bases and J by 2 bases, 3 bases remained unmatched. The CDR3 protein is CASSEGQGAYEQYF. In nucleotides, the CDR3 is TGTGCCAGCAGCGAGGGACAGGGTGCCTACGAGCAGTACTTC.

This sequence joins TRBV25-1 and TRBJ2-7; 12 nucleotides align to TRBD2. CDR1 and CDR2 (germline): MGHDK, SYGVNS. Losses at the gene ends were 6 bases for V and 4 bases for J; bases not matched to a gene: 16. CDR3 length: 18 amino acids. For the CDR3, the DNA is TGTGCCAGCAGCGGCAGGATTCTAGCGGGAGGGCCGGCTTACGAGCAGTACTTC. It encodes CASSGRILAGGPAYEQYF.

The genes are TRBV28 and TRBJ2-1; D possibly corresponds to TRBD1 (6 bases). Trimming took 8 bases from V and 7 from J, leaving 12 bases between them. This CDR3 is built from 12 residues. Germline loops: CDR1 MDHEN, CDR2 SYDVKM. Written as DNA, the CDR3 is TGTGCCAGCGAAACAGGGTGGAATGAGCAGTTCTTC. It encodes CASETGWNEQFF.

The rearrangement links TRBV19 to TRBJ2-1; 9 bases match TRBD2. This CDR3 contains 16 residues. Germline V CDR1 and CDR2: LNHDA, SQIVND (reference sequence). Trimming at V came to 3 bases and at J to 8 bases, leaving 11 bases not matched to a gene. The CDR3 sequence: CASSMSTSGWGDEQFF. The CDR3 DNA reads as TGTGCCAGTAGTATGTCAACTAGCGGGTGGGGCGATGAGCAGTTCTTC.

The chain employs TRBV9 and TRBJ1-4; D is possibly TRBD1 (5 bases). Germline values: CDR1 SGDLS, CDR2 YYNGEE. The V and J ends lost 4 bases and 8 bases respectively, with 15 bases between them. CDR3 length: 14 residues. The CDR3 sequence is CASSSRVGSEKLFF. The CDR3 DNA reads as TGTGCCAGCAGCTCCAGGGTTGGGAGCGAAAAACTGTTTTTT.

The CDR3 coding sequence is TGCAGCGTTGTTAGCGCTAGGAGCTCCTACGAGCAGTACTTC. The encoded protein is CSVVSARSSYEQYF. V usage is TRBV29-1 and J usage is TRBJ2-7; D might be TRBD2 (5 bases). Germline V gene lookup returns CDR1 SQVTM and CDR2 ANQGSEA. Between the trimmed V and J ends, which lost 4 bases and 0 bases, there was a span of 13 bases. The CDR3 length is 14 residues.

Comment on this clone: Distinct nucleotide sequences in the sample also encode this CDR3. The chain has TRBV29-1 and TRBJ2-7; 8 nucleotides match TRBD2. The CDR3 is 13 residues long. CDR1 and CDR2 (germline): SQVTM, ANQGSEA. The J segment lost 1 base and the V segment lost 6 bases, leaving 5 bases of the junction unmatched. CDR3 coding DNA: TGCAGCGTCGCGGGGGGACGATCCTACGAGCAGTACTTC. This encodes CSVAGGRSYEQYF.

The chain recombines TRBV10-2 with TRBJ1-3; a weak D match, TRBD1 (5 bases). CDR3 length equals 14 residues. Looked up from germline, CDR1 is WSHSY and CDR2 is SAAADI. V was trimmed by 6 bases and J by 4 bases, leaving 13 bases between them. CDR3 bases: TGCGCCAGCAGCAACTCGGGGCCAGGAAACACCATATATTTT. Translated: CASSNSGPGNTIYF.

The chain combines TRBV5-1 with TRBJ2-7, with a weak D call TRBD2 (6 bases). Per germline, CDR1 SGHRS and CDR2 YFSETQ. The CDR3 is 14 amino acids. V was clipped by 4 bases and J by 1 base, with 12 bases between them. CDR3 nucleotide sequence: TGCGCCAGCAGCCTCAGTAGCGGATCCTACGAGCAGTACTTC. It yields the protein CASSLSSGSYEQYF.

V and J are TRBV10-3 and TRBJ1-2; D not certain. With 8 bases removed from V and 2 bases from J, the gap between germline ends came to 12 bases. Germline-derived CDR1 and CDR2 are ENHRY and SYGVKD. The CDR3 is made up of 13 amino acids. In nucleotides, the CDR3 is TGTGCCATCTTGATACTAGAAAACTATGGCTACACCTTC. Its translation is CAILILENYGYTF.

This chain connects TRBV14 to TRBJ1-2; 9 bases align to TRBD1. Trimming removed 4 bases from V and 7 bases from J; junction bases left unmatched: 10. Germline values: CDR1 SGHDN, CDR2 FVKESK. The CDR3 contains 15 residues. The chain's CDR3 is CASSPLGTGSVGYTF. CDR3 bases: TGTGCCAGCAGCCCACTGGGGACAGGGTCGGTTGGCTACACCTTC. The entire variable domain, with the rest obtained from reference TRBV14 and TRBJ1-2, is as follows: EAGVTQFPSHSVIEKGQTVTLRCDPISGHDNLYWYRRVMGKEIKFLLHFVKESKQDESGMPNNRFLAERTGGTYSTLKVQPAELEDSGVYFCASSPLGTGSVGYTFGSGTRLTVV.

Concerning this clone: Additional DNA sequences in this sample encode the identical CDR3. This chain uses TRBV28 with TRBJ1-5; the match to TRBD1 covers 7 bases. CDR1 and CDR2 (germline): MDHEN, SYDVKM. The CDR3 spans 15 residues. V was pared by 8 bases and J by 0 bases, with 7 bases of the junction left unmatched. The CDR3 here is CASSPGQYSNQPQHF. For the CDR3, the DNA is TGTGCCAGCTCTCCGGGACAGTATAGCAATCAGCCCCAGCATTTT.

This clone has just one count. The V gene is TRBV30, the J gene TRBJ2-7, with TRBD1 matching over 12 bases. Germline CDR1 GTSNPN, CDR2 SVGIG (reference sequence). The CDR3 extends over 13 amino acids. V lost 5 bases, J lost 5 bases, and 4 bases stayed unmatched. The CDR3 loop is CAWRDRGLHEQYF. The CDR3 nucleotides read TGTGCCTGGCGGGACAGGGGGCTCCACGAGCAGTACTTC.

This clone was detected only a few times. The rearrangement links TRBV5-8 to TRBJ1-2, with D possibly matching TRBD1 (6 bases). CDR1 SGHTS and CDR2 YDEGEE come from the germline V gene. The CDR3 covers 14 residues. The V end was cut by 2 bases, the J end by 4 bases, with 12 bases between. In nucleotides, the CDR3 is TGTGCCAGCAGCTTCGGAAGGGGGACCTATGGCTACACCTTC. Translated, it gives CASSFGRGTYGYTF.